These 9 T cell receptor beta chains share one sample of origin, sequenced in a study of T cell repertoires and leukemia-associated antigens. Via MiXCR, TCRdb re-called the 5' RACE reads, giving one row per CDR3 protein. The repertoire holds approximately 10,000 distinct CDR3 sequences, with 43% as singletons. These receptors are not linked to any known antigen. The sample consisted of CD3+ T cells sorted from blood and cultured. Every receptor here comes from a female donor in good health.

This clonotype is judged medium-sized (0.01 to 0.1%). This chain uses TRBV29-1 with TRBJ2-3; 7 nucleotides agree with TRBD2. Germline CDR1 is SQVTM and CDR2 is ANQGSEA. The CDR3 has 14 amino acids. Unmatched junction bases numbered 13, after V lost 8 bases and J lost 5 bases. The DNA of the CDR3 is TGCAGCACCAAGCGGGACCTAACCGGAGATACGCAGTATTTT. Translated: CSTKRDLTGDTQYF.

This clonotype appeared once. This chain uses TRBV7-9 with TRBJ1-5, with D unresolved. There are 14 residues in the CDR3. Germline CDR1 SEHNR, CDR2 FQNEAQ (reference sequence). Trimming removed 6 bases from V and 0 bases from J, with 9 bases in between. The CDR3 here is CASSPGHSNQPQHF. CDR3 nucleotide sequence: TGTGCCAGCAGTCCCGGGCATAGCAATCAGCCCCAGCATTTT. The whole variable domain, filled in from reference TRBV7-9 and TRBJ1-5, reads DTGVSQNPRHKITKRGQNVTFRCDPISEHNRLYWYRQTLGQGPEFLTYFQNEAQLEKSRLLSDRFSAERPKGSFSTLEIQRTEQGDSAMYLCASSPGHSNQPQHFGDGTRLSIL.

The chain joins TRBV12-3 or TRBV12-4 to TRBJ1-1; 9 bases line up with TRBD1. Unmatched junction bases numbered 6, after V lost 6 bases and J lost 4 bases. The CDR3 spans 14 residues. This CDR3 reads CASSIQGARTEAFF. DNA for the CDR3: TGTGCCAGCAGCATACAGGGGGCGCGCACTGAAGCTTTCTTT.

In the case of this clonotype: Compared with germline, one end of the junction differs, possibly owing to a read error. This chain links TRBV5-4 with TRBJ2-1; 9 nucleotides match TRBD2. Germline assignment: CDR1 SGHNT and CDR2 YYREEE (reference sequence). The CDR3 is 14 amino acids. The CDR3 sequence is CGSSLTSGYNEQFF. The CDR3 DNA is TGTGGCAGCAGCTTGACTAGCGGTTACAATGAGCAGTTCTTC.

V and J are TRBV4-1 and TRBJ2-4, with D unresolved. CDR1 MGHRA and CDR2 YSYEKL come from the germline V gene. With 4 bases removed from V and 10 bases from J, the gap between germline ends came to 11 bases. There are 12 residues in the CDR3. CDR3 residues: CASSRPGPIQYF. The DNA of the CDR3 is TGCGCCAGCAGCCGACCCGGGCCGATTCAGTACTTC.

About this clonotype itself: At one end the junction does not follow the germline gene, possibly because of a read error. The rearrangement uses TRBV29-1 and TRBJ2-7; D is perhaps TRBD1 (6 bases). The CDR3 is 14 residues long. Germline V gene lookup returns CDR1 SQVTM and CDR2 ANQGSEA. The CDR3 protein is CGAGYPGQSYEQCF. The CDR3 DNA reads as TGCGGCGCCGGCTACCCAGGACAGTCATACGAGCAGTGCTTC.

This clonotype was observed a handful of times. V is TRBV20-1 and J is TRBJ2-1; unclear D gene. The CDR3 covers 15 residues. V lost 0 bases and J 2 bases, leaving 11 bases between the germline ends. Germline V CDR1 and CDR2: DFQATT, SNEGSKA (reference sequence). CDR3 sequence reads: CSARDRAKPYNEQFF. For the CDR3, the DNA is TGCAGTGCTAGAGATCGAGCGAAACCCTACAATGAGCAGTTCTTC.

This clonotype has at least ten counts. The genes are TRBV7-2 and TRBJ1-2, with 8 bases that match TRBD1. Trimming at V came to 4 bases and at J to 7 bases, leaving 8 bases not matched to a gene. The germline V gene encodes CDR1 SGHTA and CDR2 FQGNSA. The CDR3 has 14 residues. As DNA, the CDR3 is TGTGCCAGCAGCTCATGGGACAGGTCCTCTGGCTACACCTTC. Translated, it gives CASSSWDRSSGYTF.

J is TRBJ2-3 and V is TRBV6-1; TRBD1 or TRBD2 may be the D gene (5 bases each). CDR3 size: 15 residues. The V and J ends lost 0 bases and 6 bases respectively, with 13 bases between them. The germline V gene has CDR1 MNHNS and CDR2 SASEGT. The CDR3 reads CASSEAGRPADTQYF. The CDR3 nucleotides read TGTGCCAGCAGTGAAGCGGGACGGCCGGCGGATACGCAGTATTTT.